The 25 T cell receptor beta chains below all came from one sample that was sequenced in a study of T cell responses to AZD1222 COVID-19 vaccine. Some clones are missing from TCRdb's copy, which holds only in-frame ones; the method was immunoSEQ multiplex PCR. The sample has some 100,000 clones, over 75% seen once. The sequences come from peripheral blood, collected 28 days after the second AZD1222 dose. These receptors came from an adult who received the AZD1222 COVID-19 vaccine.

This clone was found once. The chain employs TRBV5-8 and TRBJ1-4; D perhaps matches TRBD1 (5 bases). CDR3 length: 18 amino acids. Germline CDR1 and CDR2: SGHTS and YDEGEE. V was cut by 0 bases and J by 0 bases, with 15 bases left in between. CDR3 sequence (DNA): TGTGCCAGCAGCTTGGCCCATACCCAGGGCGCAACTAATGAAAAACTGTTTTTT. This codes for CASSLAHTQGATNEKLFF. Full variable domain (missing parts from reference TRBV5-8 and TRBJ1-4): EAGVTQSPTHLIKTRGQQATLRCSPISGHTSVYWYQQALGLGLQFLLWYDEGEERNRGNFPPRFSGRQFPNYSSELNVNALELEDSALYLCASSLAHTQGATNEKLFFGSGTQLSVL.

V gene TRBV19 combines with J gene TRBJ2-7; a weak D match, TRBD2 (6 bases). There are 16 residues in the CDR3. Deletions cut 2 bases from V and 0 bases from J, with 14 bases between. The germline CDR1 and CDR2 sequences are LNHDA and SQIVND (reference sequence). CDR3 loop: CASSIRGDVYSYEQYF. Here the CDR3 DNA reads TGTGCCAGTAGTATACGCGGGGACGTCTACTCCTACGAGCAGTACTTC.

The chain carries TRBV28 and TRBJ2-2; 7 positions match TRBD1. V lost 4 bases, J lost 4 bases, and 6 bases stayed unmatched. Germline V gene data show CDR1 as MDHEN and CDR2 as SYDVKM. The CDR3 consists of 15 residues. The CDR3 DNA reads TGTGCCAGCAGTTCTAGGACAGGACGCACCGGGGAGCTGTTTTTT. Translated: CASSSRTGRTGELFF.

The chain has TRBV7-2 and TRBJ1-3; 8 bases are shared with TRBD1. J lost 0 bases, V lost 5 bases, and 6 bases had no gene match. Germline V gene sequence: CDR1 SGHTA, CDR2 FQGNSA. The CDR3 has 16 amino acids. CDR3 nucleotide sequence: TGTGCCAGCAGCACGGGACAGGTTTACTCTGGAAACACCATATATTTT. Amino acids: CASSTGQVYSGNTIYF.

The chain employs TRBV18 and TRBJ1-1; unclear D gene. This CDR3 is built from 15 residues. Germline V lookup: CDR1 KGHSH, CDR2 LQKENI. Trimming removed 2 bases from V and 0 bases from J, with 10 bases in between. The CDR3 DNA follows: TGTGCCAGCTCACCAAGTGTAAGCTTGAACACTGAAGCTTTCTTT. Protein product: CASSPSVSLNTEAFF.

This clone was found once. J is TRBJ1-1 and V is TRBV5-1; 8 positions agree with TRBD1. Per germline, CDR1 SGHRS and CDR2 YFSETQ. The CDR3 consists of 15 residues. Trimming cost V 3 bases and J 4 bases; bases outside gene matches: 8. Here the CDR3 reads CASSSETGVATEAFF. Here the CDR3 DNA reads TGCGCCAGCAGCTCCGAGACAGGGGTTGCCACTGAAGCTTTCTTT. Supplemented by reference TRBV5-1 and TRBJ1-1, the full variable domain reads KAGVTQTPRYLIKTRGQQVTLSCSPISGHRSVSWYQQTPGQGLQFLFEYFSETQRNKGNFPGRFSGRQFSNSRSEMNVSTLELGDSALYLCASSSETGVATEAFFGQGTRLTVV.

The chain employs TRBV5-1 and TRBJ2-7; TRBD1 or TRBD2 may be the D gene (6 bases each). The CDR3 is made up of 18 amino acids. The germline gives CDR1 SGHRS, CDR2 YFSETQ. Trimming pared 6 bases from V and 0 bases from J, leaving 25 bases between. In nucleotides, the CDR3 is TGCGCCAGCACCGGGGGCGGAACAGGGACAAGGAGCTCCTACGAGCAGTACTTC. Translation: CASTGGGTGTRSSYEQYF. Supplemented by reference TRBV5-1 and TRBJ2-7, the full variable domain reads KAGVTQTPRYLIKTRGQQVTLSCSPISGHRSVSWYQQTPGQGLQFLFEYFSETQRNKGNFPGRFSGRQFSNSRSEMNVSTLELGDSALYLCASTGGGTGTRSSYEQYFGPGTRLTVT.

This sequence joins TRBV10-1 and TRBJ1-2; D is undetermined. V dropped 0 bases and J dropped 4 bases, with 6 bases sitting between them. CDR3 length: 13 amino acids. Germline CDR1 reads WNHNN; CDR2 reads SYGVQD (reference sequence). CDR3 nucleotides: TGCGCCAGCAGTGAGTCGATGGGCTATGGCTACACCTTC. Protein product: CASSESMGYGYTF.

The chain is built from TRBV7-8 and TRBJ1-1; D is perhaps TRBD1 (5 bases). Germline V lookup: CDR1 SGHVS, CDR2 FQNEAQ. CDR3 length: 12 amino acids. Trimming removed 5 bases from V and 13 bases from J, with 17 bases in between. The CDR3 loop reads CASSIPSGWVFF. In DNA, the CDR3 is TGTGCCAGCAGCATTCCATCAGGGTGGGTTTTCTTT. The full variable domain, with the rest looked up from reference TRBV7-8 and TRBJ1-1, is GAGVSQSPRYKVAKRGQDVALRCDPISGHVSLFWYQQALGQGPEFLTYFQNEAQLDKSGLPSDRFFAERPEGSVSTLKIQRTQQEDSAVYLCASSIPSGWVFFGQGTRLTVV.

The gene calls are TRBV25-1 and TRBJ2-7; 7 nucleotides align to TRBD2. The CDR3 has 12 amino acids. Per germline, CDR1 MGHDK and CDR2 SYGVNS. V lost 8 bases, J lost 6 bases, and 7 bases stayed unmatched. CDR3: CASRDYAAEQYF. CDR3 sequence (DNA): TGTGCCAGCCGGGACTATGCCGCCGAGCAGTACTTC.

V gene TRBV5-1 combines with J gene TRBJ2-5; D is uncertain. Germline loops: CDR1 SGHRS, CDR2 YFSETQ. This CDR3 comprises 15 residues. V was pared by 4 bases and J by 1 base, with 14 bases between. The CDR3 DNA sequence: TGCGCCAGCAGCCCAGGACCCGCCGGCCAAGAGACCCAGTACTTC. The encoded protein is CASSPGPAGQETQYF.

The chain couples TRBV5-1 to TRBJ1-1; tentative D call: TRBD1 (6 bases). Germline V gene lookup returns CDR1 SGHRS and CDR2 YFSETQ. The CDR3 sequence is 14 residues long. V was shortened by 4 bases and J by 0 bases, with 10 bases between the two germline ends. CDR3 nucleotides: TGCGCCAGCAGCACGGGACATCTGAACACTGAAGCTTTCTTT. It translates to CASSTGHLNTEAFF.

V is TRBV15 and J is TRBJ2-3, with TRBD2 matching over 7 bases. This CDR3 region has 15 residues. Per the germline V gene, CDR1 is LNHNV and CDR2 is YYDKDF (reference sequence). The junction had 10 bases not matched to a gene; V was cut back by 0 bases and J by 10 bases. CDR3 in amino acids: CATSREGRLAEAQYF. The CDR3 nucleotides are TGTGCCACCAGCAGAGAAGGTAGGCTAGCGGAGGCGCAGTATTTT.

The CDR3 here is CASSSRTETQYF. CDR3 in DNA: TGTGCCAGTAGTAGTCGGACGGAGACCCAGTACTTC. The chain employs TRBV19 and TRBJ2-5; D gene uncertain. The CDR3 length is 12 residues. The ends were cut back, 4 bases at V and 5 bases at J, with 8 bases in the middle. From germline, CDR1 is LNHDA and CDR2 SQIVND (reference sequence). Full variable domain (remainder filled in from reference TRBV19 and TRBJ2-5): DGGITQSPKYLFRKEGQNVTLSCEQNLNHDAMYWYRQDPGQGLRLIYYSQIVNDFQKGDIAEGYSVSREKKESFPLTVTSAQKNPTAFYLCASSSRTETQYFGPGTRLLVL.

The genes are TRBV3-1 (or the pseudogene TRBV3-2) and TRBJ1-1; the match to TRBD1 covers 9 bases. The CDR3 runs to 14 residues. Germline CDR1 is LGHDT and CDR2 is YNNKEL (reference sequence). V lost 4 bases, J lost 13 bases, and 13 bases stayed unmatched. CDR3 nucleotides: TGTGCCAGCAGCCTCAACCCGGGACAGGGATTTGTTTTCTTT. Translation gives CASSLNPGQGFVFF.

The gene calls are TRBV4-3 and TRBJ2-1; no firm D call. V was cut by 0 bases and J by 4 bases, with 10 bases left in between. This CDR3 comprises 15 residues. In germline, CDR1 is LGHNA, CDR2 YSLEER. CDR3 protein: CASSQEPSAYNEQFF. The CDR3 DNA is TGCGCCAGCAGCCAAGAACCCTCGGCTTACAATGAGCAGTTCTTC.

This clone is a singleton in its sample. The V and J genes are TRBV13 and TRBJ2-6; D unresolved. V was clipped by 5 bases and J by 4 bases, with 6 bases between them. CDR3 length equals 13 residues. Germline CDR1 is PRHDT and CDR2 is FYEKMQ (reference sequence). This chain's CDR3 is CASSVQGANVLTF. For the CDR3, the DNA is TGTGCCAGCAGCGTTCAAGGGGCCAACGTCCTGACTTTC.

The V gene is TRBV5-4, the J gene TRBJ1-6; D perhaps matches TRBD1 (6 bases). Germline-derived CDR1 and CDR2 are SGHNT and YYREEE (reference sequence). CDR3 size: 15 residues. The V gene lost 3 bases and the J gene lost 3 bases, with 10 bases spanning the gap. The CDR3 region is CASSSLDSYNSPLHF. The CDR3 nucleotides are TGTGCCAGCAGCTCCTTGGACAGCTATAATTCACCCCTCCACTTT.

A word on this clone: The sample has other DNA sequences that encode this CDR3 too. This sequence joins TRBV18 and TRBJ2-3, with D unresolved. The CDR3 length is 12 residues. Germline-derived CDR1 and CDR2 are KGHSH and LQKENI. The V and J ends lost 4 bases and 1 base respectively, with 3 bases between them. Here the CDR3 reads CASSLRTDTQYF. The CDR3 coding sequence is TGTGCCAGCTCACTACGCACAGATACGCAGTATTTT. The full variable domain, with the rest looked up from reference TRBV18 and TRBJ2-3, is NAGVMQNPRHLVRRRGQEARLRCSPMKGHSHVYWYRQLPEEGLKFMVYLQKENIIDESGMPKERFSAEFPKEGPSILRIQQVVRGDSAAYFCASSLRTDTQYFGPGTRLTVL.

V gene TRBV24-1 combines with J gene TRBJ2-3; D possibly corresponds to TRBD2 (6 bases). Per the germline V gene, CDR1 is KGHDR and CDR2 is SFDVKD. This CDR3 comprises 14 residues. Trimming took 7 bases from V and 7 from J, leaving 17 bases between them. CDR3 nucleotides: TGTGCCACCAGGGGGGGAGGACTGACTAATACGCAGTATTTT. It specifies CATRGGGLTNTQYF.

In nucleotides, the CDR3 is TGCACCAGCACGAGTGGCGGGGGGGCCCAAGAGACCCAGTACTTC. It codes for CTSTSGGGAQETQYF. V is TRBV1 and J is TRBJ2-5; the D segment call TRBD2 is taken from the table without a DNA check. TRBV1 is classified as a pseudogene. The CDR3 sequence is 15 residues long.

This rearrangement joins TRBV27 to TRBJ2-7; D may be TRBD2 (5 bases). Germline V gene lookup returns CDR1 MNHEY and CDR2 SMNVEV (reference sequence). V was cut by 5 bases and J by 3 bases, with 17 bases left in between. There are 15 residues in the CDR3. This CDR3 is CASSPYAGSIYEQYF. For the CDR3, the DNA is TGTGCCAGCAGTCCGTATGCGGGCAGTATCTACGAGCAGTACTTC.

This sequence joins TRBV7-3 and TRBJ2-1; tentatively, D is TRBD2 (6 bases). Germline CDR1 is SGHTA and CDR2 is FQGTGA. V was shortened by 4 bases and J by 5 bases, with 6 bases between the two germline ends. The CDR3 has 12 residues. The CDR3 here is CASSSGDNEQFF. As DNA, the CDR3 is TGTGCCAGCAGCTCGGGGGACAATGAGCAGTTCTTC.

This clone was observed a few times. The chain combines TRBV3-1 (or the pseudogene TRBV3-2) with TRBJ2-7; weak D call: TRBD1 (6 bases). The germline V gene has CDR1 LGHDT and CDR2 YNNKEL (reference sequence). Deletions cut 1 base from V and 4 bases from J, with 11 bases between. This CDR3 is 14 amino acids long. This CDR3 is CASSQATGEYEQYF. CDR3 in DNA: TGTGCCAGCAGCCAAGCGACAGGAGAGTACGAGCAGTACTTC.

This chain joins TRBV2 and TRBJ1-6; 9 nucleotides line up with TRBD1. CDR1 and CDR2 (germline): SNHLY, FYNNEI. The CDR3 is made up of 13 amino acids. Germline trimming cut 8 bases from V and 6 bases from J; bases unmatched to any gene: 2. This CDR3 is CASGTGINSPLHF. Here the CDR3 DNA reads TGTGCCAGCGGGACAGGGATTAATTCACCCCTCCACTTT.